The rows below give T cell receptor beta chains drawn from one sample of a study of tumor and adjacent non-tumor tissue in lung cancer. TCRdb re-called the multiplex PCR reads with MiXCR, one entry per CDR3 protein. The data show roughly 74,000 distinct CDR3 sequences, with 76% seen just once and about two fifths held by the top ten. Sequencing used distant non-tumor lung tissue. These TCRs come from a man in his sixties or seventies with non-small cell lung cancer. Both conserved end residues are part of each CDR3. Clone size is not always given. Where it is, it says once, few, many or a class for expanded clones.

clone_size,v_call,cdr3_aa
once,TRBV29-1,CNVAAESPEAFF
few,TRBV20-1,CSAPGQGKGNTIYF
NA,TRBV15,CATSRDSDREAFF
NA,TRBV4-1,CTSSQGQGWNTEAFF
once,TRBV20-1,CSASGLAGIRGDTQYF
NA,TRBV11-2,CASSPRGREAKNNHYF
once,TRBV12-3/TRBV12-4,CASSFGTGGNEHQHF
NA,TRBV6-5,CASSYSIIGGSYTF
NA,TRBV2,CASSASYSGLIEAFF
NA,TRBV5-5,CASSLVSLVTQYF
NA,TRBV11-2,CASSSLDPSNEQFF
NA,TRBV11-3,CASSSPGPGQGSIGEIFF
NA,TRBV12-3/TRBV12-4,CAGSRPGTGICSGNTIYF
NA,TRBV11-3,CASSFWDRNMNTEAFF
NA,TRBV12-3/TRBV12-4,CAGSFLEETQYF
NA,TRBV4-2,CASSQGSGGVFYEQYF
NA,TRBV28,CASSLWPSYYTVAFF
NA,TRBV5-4,CASSEENRGEGYTF
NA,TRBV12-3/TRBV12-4,CAGSRPGTGIGSGNTIYF
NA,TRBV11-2,CASRSRLAGIFNEQFF
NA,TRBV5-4,CASNLGGTTYEQYF
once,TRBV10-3,CAIRAGDQLQHF
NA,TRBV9,CASSVRLAGGLNEQFF
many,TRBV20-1,CSAPGVGGQETQYF
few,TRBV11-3,CANGIAGVDEQYF
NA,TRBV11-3,CDSTRRELSTGTHYF
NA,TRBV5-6,CTRSSEDTQYF
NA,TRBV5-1,CASSLLGLTGDEQFF
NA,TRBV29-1,CSVVTQMNSEAFF
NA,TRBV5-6,CTNSRSITDRVGTHYF
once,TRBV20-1,CSARDGGGAGQYF
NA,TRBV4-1,CASTLGQGGTGELLF
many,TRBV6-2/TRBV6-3,CASSYSLLAGGSSYNEQFF
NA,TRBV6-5,CASSSLTSGTKLVYERYF
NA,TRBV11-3,CASDEGQGKSSANVLTF
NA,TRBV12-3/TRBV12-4,CASSSTSGMPYERYF
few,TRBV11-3,CASSLGQGATDEQFF
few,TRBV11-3,CTSSLGVGRLAETQYF
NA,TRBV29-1,CSAKPHLQTGQKTQYF
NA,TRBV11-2,CASSPQGQYNGQFF
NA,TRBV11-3,CTSSLNPTGDRGEQFF
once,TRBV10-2,CASSWYRENQPQHF
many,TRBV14,CASSQRIFNYGYTF
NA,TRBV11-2,CVSSPGTVGRETQYF
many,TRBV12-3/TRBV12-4,CASSRPGKGIGSGNTIYF
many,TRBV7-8,CASSPRRVSKNIQYF
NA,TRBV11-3,CASCLGDSPIGQFF
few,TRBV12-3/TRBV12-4,CASRIQDLDYGYTF
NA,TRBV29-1,CSVLGTASWAFF
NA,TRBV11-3,CASSHPDGLRGYAF
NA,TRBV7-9,CASSLAGASNEAFF
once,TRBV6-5,CARKAGVNTGAFF
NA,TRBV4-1,CASNQDPSRGQHETHYF